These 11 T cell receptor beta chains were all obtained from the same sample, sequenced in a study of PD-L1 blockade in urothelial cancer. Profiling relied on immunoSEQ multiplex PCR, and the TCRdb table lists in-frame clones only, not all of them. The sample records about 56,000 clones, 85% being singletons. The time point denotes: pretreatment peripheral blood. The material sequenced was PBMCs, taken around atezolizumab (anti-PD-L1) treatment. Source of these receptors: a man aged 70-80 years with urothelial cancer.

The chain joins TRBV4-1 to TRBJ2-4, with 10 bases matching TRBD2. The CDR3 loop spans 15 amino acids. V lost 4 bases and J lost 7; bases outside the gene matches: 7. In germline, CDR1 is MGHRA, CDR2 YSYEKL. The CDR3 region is CASSLLAGEWNIQYF. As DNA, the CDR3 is TGCGCCAGCAGCCTTCTAGCGGGAGAATGGAACATTCAGTACTTC.

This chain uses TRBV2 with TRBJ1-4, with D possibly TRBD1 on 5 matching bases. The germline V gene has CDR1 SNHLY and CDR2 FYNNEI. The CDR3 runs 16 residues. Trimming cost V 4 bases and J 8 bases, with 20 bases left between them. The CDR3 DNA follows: TGTGCCAGCAGTGTACGTCGGGGACGGGGGGACGAAAAACTGTTTTTT. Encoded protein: CASSVRRGRGDEKLFF.

The CDR3 bases are TGCGCCAGCAGCCCGGCTACCGACAGGGGCGACTCTGGGGCCAACGTCCTGACTTTC. This codes for CASSPATDRGDSGANVLTF. The chain combines TRBV4-1 with TRBJ2-6; 8 bases line up with TRBD1. The length of the CDR3 is 19 residues. Germline trimming cut 4 bases from V and 0 bases from J; bases unmatched to any gene: 11. Germline assignment: CDR1 MGHRA and CDR2 YSYEKL.

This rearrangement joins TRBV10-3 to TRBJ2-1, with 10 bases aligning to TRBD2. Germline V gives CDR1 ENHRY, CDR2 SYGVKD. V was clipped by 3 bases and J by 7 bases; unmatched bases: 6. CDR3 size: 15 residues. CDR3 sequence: CAISDLASGSNEQFF. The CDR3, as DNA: TGTGCCATCAGTGATTTGGCTAGCGGGAGTAATGAGCAGTTCTTC.

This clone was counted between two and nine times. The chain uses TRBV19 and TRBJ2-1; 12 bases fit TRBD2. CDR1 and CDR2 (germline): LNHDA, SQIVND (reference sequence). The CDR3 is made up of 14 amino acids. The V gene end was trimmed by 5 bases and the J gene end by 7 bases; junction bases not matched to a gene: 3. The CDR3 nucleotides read TGTGCCAGTAGTGTCGGACTAGCGGGAAATGAGCAGTTCTTC. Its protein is CASSVGLAGNEQFF.

The CDR3 spells CAWSPGTGGDTIYF. CDR3 coding DNA: TGTGCCTGGAGTCCCGGGACAGGCGGGGACACCATATATTTT. The V gene is TRBV30, the J gene TRBJ1-3, with 8 bases that match TRBD1. This CDR3 contains 14 residues. After removal of 2 bases from V and 8 bases from J, the junction contained 8 bases not matched to a gene. The germline V gene encodes CDR1 GTSNPN and CDR2 SVGIG (reference sequence).

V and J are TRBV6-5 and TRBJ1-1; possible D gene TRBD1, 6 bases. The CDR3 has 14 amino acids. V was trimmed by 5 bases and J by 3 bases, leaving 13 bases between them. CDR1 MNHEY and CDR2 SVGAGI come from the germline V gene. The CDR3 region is CASSAGAVDTEAFF. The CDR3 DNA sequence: TGTGCCAGCAGTGCAGGGGCGGTAGACACTGAAGCTTTCTTT.

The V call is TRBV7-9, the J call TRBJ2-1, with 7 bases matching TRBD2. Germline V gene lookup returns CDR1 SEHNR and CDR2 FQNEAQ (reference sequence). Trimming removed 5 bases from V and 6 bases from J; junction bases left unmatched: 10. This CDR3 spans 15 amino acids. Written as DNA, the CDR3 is TGTGCCAGCAGCCTAGGACTCGGCGGGGGCAATGAGCAGTTCTTC. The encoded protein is CASSLGLGGGNEQFF. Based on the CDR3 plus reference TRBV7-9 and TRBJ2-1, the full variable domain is DTGVSQNPRHKITKRGQNVTFRCDPISEHNRLYWYRQTLGQGPEFLTYFQNEAQLEKSRLLSDRFSAERPKGSFSTLEIQRTEQGDSAMYLCASSLGLGGGNEQFFGPGTRLTVL.

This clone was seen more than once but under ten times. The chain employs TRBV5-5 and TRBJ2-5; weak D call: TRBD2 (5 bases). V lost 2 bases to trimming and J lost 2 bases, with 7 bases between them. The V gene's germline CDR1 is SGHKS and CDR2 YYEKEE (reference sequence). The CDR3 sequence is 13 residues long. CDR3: CASSLRGQETQYF. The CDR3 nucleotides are TGTGCCAGCAGCTTACGGGGTCAAGAGACCCAGTACTTC.

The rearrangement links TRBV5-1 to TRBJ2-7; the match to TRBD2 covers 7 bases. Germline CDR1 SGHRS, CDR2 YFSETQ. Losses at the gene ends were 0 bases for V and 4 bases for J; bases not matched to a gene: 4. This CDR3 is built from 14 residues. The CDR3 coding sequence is TGCGCCAGCAGCTTGGAAAGCGGGAAATACGAGCAGTACTTC. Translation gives CASSLESGKYEQYF.

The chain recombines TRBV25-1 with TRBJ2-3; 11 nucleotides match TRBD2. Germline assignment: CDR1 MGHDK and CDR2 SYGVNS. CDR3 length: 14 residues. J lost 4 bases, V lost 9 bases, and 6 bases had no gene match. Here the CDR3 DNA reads TGTGCCAGTGGTACTAGCGGGAGCCCAGATACGCAGTATTTT. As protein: CASGTSGSPDTQYF.